This T cell receptor beta chain was documented in a study of a mutant IDH1 vaccine in newly diagnosed glioma. The study's findings and limits: Top peripheral T cell clonotype shifts appeared unrelated to pseudoprogression.

Note on this clone: Its antigen is unknown.

This CDR3 has 16 amino acids. Trimming shortened V by 0 bases and J by 2 bases, and 14 bases separated the two germline ends. Germline CDR1 and CDR2: SGHRS and YFSETQ. Time point described: baseline, week 1 (first vaccination visit). The treatment here: pre-vaccination baseline after standard-of-care therapy. Profiling relied on immunoSEQ multiplex PCR, and the TCRdb table lists in-frame clones only, not all of them. This sample has about 69,000 clones; just over 85% occur once, and the top ten carry around 3%. This receptor was obtained from a man aged 30 to 45 with glioma. This sequence joins TRBV5-1 and TRBJ1-2; maybe TRBD1 (5 bases). The sample was PBMCs, taken from a glioma patient treated with radiotherapy, temozolomide or both. The CDR3, as DNA: TGCGCCAGCAGCTTGGGGGACTCTCGAACCAACTATGGCTACACCTTC. It specifies CASSLGDSRTNYGYTF.